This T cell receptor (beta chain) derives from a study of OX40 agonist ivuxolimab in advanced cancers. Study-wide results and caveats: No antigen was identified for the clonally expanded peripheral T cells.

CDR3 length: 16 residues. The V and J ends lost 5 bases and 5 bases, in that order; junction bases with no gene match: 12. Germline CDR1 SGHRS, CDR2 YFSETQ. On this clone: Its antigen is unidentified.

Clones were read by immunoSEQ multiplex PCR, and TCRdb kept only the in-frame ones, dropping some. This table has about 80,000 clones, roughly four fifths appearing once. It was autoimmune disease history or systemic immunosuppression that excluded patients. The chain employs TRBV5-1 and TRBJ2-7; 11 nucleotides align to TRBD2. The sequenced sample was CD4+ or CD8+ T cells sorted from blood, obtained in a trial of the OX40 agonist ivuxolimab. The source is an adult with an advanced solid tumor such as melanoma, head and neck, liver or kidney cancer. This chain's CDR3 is CASSPGGTSGRNEQYF. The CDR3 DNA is TGCGCCAGCAGTCCTGGAGGCACTAGCGGGAGAAACGAGCAGTACTTC.